The clone carrying this T cell receptor (beta chain) was seen only a few times. The time point is: newly diagnosed GD, antithyroid drugs for less than 3 months. The TCR library was prepared using RNA isolated from PBMCs. The data derive from a study of regulatory T cells in long-lasting Graves disease. Relying on iRepertoire HTBI primers and Arm-PCR of CDR3 regions, the team built TCR beta libraries. TCRdb reprocessed the multiplex PCR reads via MiXCR and lists one record per CDR3 protein. The repertoire consists of some 350,000 distinct CDR3 sequences, with around 15% occurring once and the leading ten covering 20% to 25%. The CDR3 is made up of 16 amino acids. CDR1 and CDR2 from the germline V gene are SGHTA and FQGTGA. V trimming: 5 bases; J trimming: 6 bases; junction bases outside the gene matches: 6. The data were also submitted as part of a second study, on T cells in Graves' hyperthyroidism and ophthalmopathy.

This chain links TRBV7-3 with TRBJ2-3; 15 bases map to TRBD2. This clonotype was sampled from a woman under 30 with Graves disease. The sample was peripheral blood mononuclear cells (PBMCs), taken at new diagnosis, from a patient treated with antithyroid drugs. The CDR3 coding sequence is TGTGCCAGCAGCGCTGGGACTAGCGGGGGGTTTGATACGCAGTATTTT. Protein sequence: CASSAGTSGGFDTQYF. The full variable domain, its missing parts supplied by reference TRBV7-3 and TRBJ2-3, is GAGVSQTPSNKVTEKGKYVELRCDPISGHTALYWYRQSLGQGPEFLIYFQGTGAADDSGLPNDRFFAVRPEGSVSTLKIQRTERGDSAVYLCASSAGTSGGFDTQYFGPGTRLTVL.